This T cell receptor (beta chain) was sequenced in a study of T cell repertoires in cytomegalovirus infection. Turning to the study itself: Indications of both CMV infection and matching HLA type were provided by public TCR beta signatures.

MiXCR, applied by TCRdb to the reads, yields one record per CDR3 protein. Of 370,000 or so distinct CDR3 sequences listed, 34% are singletons. This clonotype was observed a handful of times. Its matching antigen is unknown. CDR1 and CDR2 (germline): SGHTS, YDEGEE. Trimming cost V 5 bases and J 7 bases, with 13 bases left between them. The CDR3 is 14 amino acids. Findings of the study overall: HLA-C-restricted CMV-specific TCR beta clonotypes prevailed in the ex vivo response.

This TCR was sampled from a human donor in good health (CMV status not recorded). Some clones in this sample may be carry-over from other donors' samples. This specimen consisted of cultured PBMCs, obtained from culture after CMV antigen stimulation. The rearrangement joins TRBV5-8 to TRBJ1-6; D is possibly TRBD1 (6 bases). The CDR3 DNA reads as TGTGCCAGCAGTTTTGGGGGGGCGAATTCACCCCTCCACTTT. Residues: CASSFGGANSPLHF. The complete variable domain, with remaining parts taken from reference TRBV5-8 and TRBJ1-6, reads EAGVTQSPTHLIKTRGQQATLRCSPISGHTSVYWYQQALGLGLQFLLWYDEGEERNRGNFPPRFSGRQFPNYSSELNVNALELEDSALYLCASSFGGANSPLHFGNGTRLTVT.